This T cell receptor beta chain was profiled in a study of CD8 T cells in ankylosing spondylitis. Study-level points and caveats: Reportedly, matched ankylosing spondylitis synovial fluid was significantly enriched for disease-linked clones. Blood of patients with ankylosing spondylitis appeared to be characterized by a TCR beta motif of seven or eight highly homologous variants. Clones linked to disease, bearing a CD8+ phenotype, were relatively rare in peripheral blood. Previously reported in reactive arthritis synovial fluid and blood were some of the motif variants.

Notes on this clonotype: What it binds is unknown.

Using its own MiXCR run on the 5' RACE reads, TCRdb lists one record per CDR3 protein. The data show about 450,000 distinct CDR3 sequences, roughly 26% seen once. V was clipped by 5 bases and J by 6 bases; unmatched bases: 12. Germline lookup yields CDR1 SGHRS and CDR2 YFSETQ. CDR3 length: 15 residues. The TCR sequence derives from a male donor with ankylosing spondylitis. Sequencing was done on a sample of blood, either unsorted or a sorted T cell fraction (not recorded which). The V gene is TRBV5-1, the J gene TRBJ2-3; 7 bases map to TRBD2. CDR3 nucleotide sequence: TGCGCCAGCAGTCGGGGCGGGAGTGGAAAGGATACGCAGTATTTT. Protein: CASSRGGSGKDTQYF.